Sequencing of this T cell receptor beta chain was carried out in a study of neurological immune-mediated disorders. This clonotype was found many times. Antigen: not known. Germline values: CDR1 DFQATT, CDR2 SNEGSKA (reference sequence). The CDR3 is 14 residues long. Trimming at V came to 3 bases and at J to 3 bases, leaving 6 bases not matched to a gene. Overall study findings and caveats: HTLV-1-associated myelopathy showed the most TCR clonal expansion; multiple sclerosis the least, below healthy controls.

One entry per CDR3 protein, called by TCRdb with MiXCR from the 5' RACE reads. The sample carries 80,000 to 95,000 distinct CDR3 sequences, under 4.5% recorded once. The sample taken for sequencing was PBMCs. This chain links TRBV20-1 with TRBJ2-7; 9 bases are a match to TRBD2. This clonotype was sampled from a woman aged 50 to 60 with multiple sclerosis. The CDR3 region has the DNA TGCAGTGCTAGGTTAGCGGGGGCCCTCTACGAGCAGTACTTC. Residues: CSARLAGALYEQYF.